The next 2 T cell receptor beta chains were all read from a single sample in a study of early T cells in non-severe SARS-CoV-2 infection. TCRdb passed the 5' RACE reads through MiXCR, listing each CDR3 protein once. The sample has more than 60,000 distinct CDR3 sequences; 12% are singletons. Sequencing used whole blood, obtained at baseline. Receptor source: an adult who was a healthcare worker with PCR-confirmed SARS-CoV-2 infection or an uninfected control (not recorded which). The donor label of this sample is uncertain.

CDR3 in amino acids: CASRALGSGGGETQYF. CDR3 nucleotide sequence: TGTGCCAGCCGAGCACTGGGTAGCGGGGGCGGTGAGACCCAGTACTTC. This chain links TRBV6-1 with TRBJ2-5; 9 bases agree with TRBD2. V lost 8 bases, J lost 5 bases, and 15 bases stayed unmatched. Germline V gene lookup returns CDR1 MNHNS and CDR2 SASEGT. The CDR3 runs to 16 residues.

In this sample, this clonotype turned up a few times. The V and J genes are TRBV10-3 and TRBJ2-1, with D perhaps matching TRBD2 (5 bases). The CDR3 has 14 residues. Trimming shortened V by 4 bases and J by 4 bases, and 11 bases separated the two germline ends. The germline V gene has CDR1 ENHRY and CDR2 SYGVKD. CDR3 nucleotide sequence: TGTGCCATCAGTGGGACTGGGGAATACAATGAGCAGTTCTTC. It translates to CAISGTGEYNEQFF.